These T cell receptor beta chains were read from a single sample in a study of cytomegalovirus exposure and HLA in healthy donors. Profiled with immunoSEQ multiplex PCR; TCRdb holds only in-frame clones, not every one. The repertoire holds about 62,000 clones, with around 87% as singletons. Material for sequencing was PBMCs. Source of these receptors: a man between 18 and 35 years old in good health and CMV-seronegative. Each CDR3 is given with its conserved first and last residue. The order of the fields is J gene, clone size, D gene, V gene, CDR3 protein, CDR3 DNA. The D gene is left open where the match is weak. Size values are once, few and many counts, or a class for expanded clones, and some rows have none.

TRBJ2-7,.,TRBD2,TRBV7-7,CASSLEAGGYEQYF,TGTGCTAGCAGCTTGGAGGCGGGGGGGTACGAGCAGTACTTC
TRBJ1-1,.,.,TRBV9,CASRPAAVGGNTEAFF,TGTGCCAGCAGACCCGCGGCGGTCGGGGGAAACACTGAAGCTTTCTTT
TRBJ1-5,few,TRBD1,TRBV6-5,CASSWDRGGQPQHF,TGTGCCAGCAGTTGGGACAGGGGAGGACAGCCCCAGCATTTT
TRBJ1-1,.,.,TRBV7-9,CASSRTGFPEAFF,TGTGCCAGCAGCCGAACAGGGTTCCCCGAAGCTTTCTTT
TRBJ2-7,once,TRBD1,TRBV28,CASSSDRVGFVIYEQYF,TGTGCCAGCAGTTCCGACAGGGTCGGGTTTGTTATCTACGAGCAGTACTTC
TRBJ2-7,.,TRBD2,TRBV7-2,CASSLISGGRGSAYEQYF,TGTGCCAGCAGCTTAATAAGCGGGGGGCGTGGATCCGCCTACGAGCAGTACTTC
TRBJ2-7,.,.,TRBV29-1,CSVEDPNSRSYEQYF,TGCAGCGTTGAAGATCCTAACTCCCGCTCCTACGAGCAGTACTTC
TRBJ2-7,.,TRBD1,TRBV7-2,CASSLVRDRAGEQYF,TGTGCCAGCAGCTTAGTAAGGGACAGGGCAGGCGAGCAGTACTTC
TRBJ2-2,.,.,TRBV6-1,CASTLISRGTGELFF,TGTGCCAGCACACTAATTTCAAGAGGAACCGGGGAGCTGTTTTTT
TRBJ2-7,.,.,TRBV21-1,CANRRDRAPYEQYF,TGTGCCAACAGGCGGGACAGGGCCCCCTACGAGCAGTACTTC
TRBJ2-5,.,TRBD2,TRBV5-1,CASSSGGAETQYF,TGCGCCAGCAGTAGCGGGGGGGCGGAGACCCAGTACTTC
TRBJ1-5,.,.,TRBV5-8,CASAANSNQPQHF,TGTGCCAGTGCAGCGAATAGCAATCAGCCCCAGCATTTT
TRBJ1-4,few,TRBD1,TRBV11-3,CASGAGTGHNEKLFF,TGTGCCAGCGGCGCCGGGACAGGGCATAATGAAAAACTGTTTTTT
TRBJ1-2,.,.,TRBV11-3,CASSFIARQDGYTF,TGTGCCAGCAGCTTCATTGCCCGACAGGATGGCTACACCTTC
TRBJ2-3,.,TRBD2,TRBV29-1,CSARGAGGLSTDTQYF,TGCAGCGCCCGGGGAGCGGGGGGACTCAGCACAGATACGCAGTATTTT
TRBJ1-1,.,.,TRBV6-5,CASSHDMIGGTEAFF,TGTGCCAGCAGCCACGACATGATAGGGGGCACTGAAGCTTTCTTT
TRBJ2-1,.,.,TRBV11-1,CASSSLLTVEQFF,TGTGCCAGCAGCTCGCTATTGACAGTGGAGCAGTTCTTC